This T cell receptor beta chain is drawn from a study of blood T cell repertoires in COVID-19. For the study at large: The United States, Italy and Spain provided the acute and convalescent COVID-19 samples. Sources were T cells, B-cell-depleted T cells, or PBMCs; the material itself was cDNA or gDNA.

Per the original data handling: Counts of nucleated cells, estimated from reference gene primer amplification, were obtained. Profiling relied on immunoSEQ multiplex PCR, and the TCRdb table lists in-frame clones only, not all of them. That table is the source of V, J and clone size, and D and trimming were worked out from the DNA. The data show about 33,000 clones, about nine tenths seen once. This clone was seen more than once but under ten times. The V gene lost 0 bases and the J gene lost 2 bases, with 13 bases spanning the gap. In germline, CDR1 is SEHNR, CDR2 FQNEAQ (reference sequence). The CDR3 runs 16 residues.

Sequencing was carried out using peripheral blood. The gene calls are TRBV7-9 and TRBJ1-2; D remains ambiguous. The clonotype originates from an elderly woman with active or convalescent COVID-19. The CDR3, as DNA: TGTGCCAGCAGCTTAGCGTCGGGGAGGCAGAACTATGGCTACACCTTC. This codes for CASSLASGRQNYGYTF. Drawing the rest from reference TRBV7-9 and TRBJ1-2, the complete variable domain is DTGVSQNPRHKITKRGQNVTFRCDPISEHNRLYWYRQTLGQGPEFLTYFQNEAQLEKSRLLSDRFSAERPKGSFSTLEIQRTEQGDSAMYLCASSLASGRQNYGYTFGSGTRLTVV.